The 13 T cell receptor beta chains listed next were all sequenced from one sample in a study of somatic mutations in cytotoxic T cells in rheumatoid arthritis. Libraries were prepared by immunoSEQ multiplex PCR; TCRdb keeps only in-frame clonotypes and omits some of them. The sample gives 15,000 to 20,000 clones, about 80% of which show up once; around 11% is in the top ten. The sequencing sample was made of CD8+ T cells sorted from blood. These receptors were obtained from an adult with rheumatoid arthritis.

The chain couples TRBV9 to TRBJ2-1, with 10 bases fitting TRBD2. CDR1 is SGDLS, CDR2 YYNGEE, per germline. The ends lost 3 bases at V and 4 bases at J; junction bases unmatched: 7. There are 16 residues in the CDR3. Here the CDR3 reads CASSGGTSERYNEQFF. As DNA, the CDR3 is TGTGCCAGCAGCGGAGGGACTAGCGAGCGGTACAATGAGCAGTTCTTC.

V gene TRBV6-6 combines with J gene TRBJ2-7; D gene ambiguous. The CDR3 is 14 residues long. Trimming shortened V by 6 bases and J by 0 bases, and 12 bases separated the two germline ends. CDR1 and CDR2 from the germline V gene are MNHNY and SVGAGI (reference sequence). The CDR3 region is CASRGLQASYEQYV. CDR3 coding DNA: TGTGCCAGCAGGGGCCTCCAGGCCTCCTACGAGCAGTACGTC.

The V gene is TRBV4-1, the J gene TRBJ1-1; TRBD1 agrees at 7 bases. Germline V gives CDR1 MGHRA, CDR2 YSYEKL. Losses at the gene ends were 4 bases for V and 1 base for J; bases not matched to a gene: 12. There are 17 residues in the CDR3. The CDR3 nucleotides are TGCGCCAGCAGCCGCGCGTGGGGCGGACAGGCGAACACTGAAGCTTTCTTT. Encoded protein: CASSRAWGGQANTEAFF.

The V gene is TRBV6-6, the J gene TRBJ2-1, with D tentatively TRBD2 (5 bases). CDR1 is MNHNY and CDR2 is SVGAGI in the germline V gene (reference sequence). V was cut by 0 bases and J by 7 bases, with 13 bases left in between. The CDR3 contains 15 residues. The chain's CDR3 is CASSYSIEGFNEQFF. Written as DNA, the CDR3 is TGTGCCAGCAGTTACTCGATTGAGGGATTTAATGAGCAGTTCTTC.

This clone was seen a single time. The chain is built from TRBV5-6 and TRBJ2-1; D is unresolved. The CDR3 spans 12 residues. Germline V gives CDR1 SGHDT, CDR2 YYEEEE. Trimming stripped 6 bases from V and 6 bases from J, with 10 bases between. Written as DNA, the CDR3 is TGTGCCAGCAACTTAATAGGCAATGAGCAGTTCTTC. Protein product: CASNLIGNEQFF. The full variable domain, with the rest looked up from reference TRBV5-6 and TRBJ2-1, is DAGVTQSPTHLIKTRGQQVTLRCSPKSGHDTVSWYQQALGQGPQFIFQYYEEEERQRGNFPDRFSGHQFPNYSSELNVNALLLGDSALYLCASNLIGNEQFFGPGTRLTVL.

This chain joins TRBV15 and TRBJ2-3; 9 bases match TRBD2. V was pared by 0 bases and J by 4 bases, with 2 bases of the junction left unmatched. This CDR3 is 15 amino acids long. Looked up from germline, CDR1 is LNHNV and CDR2 is YYDKDF (reference sequence). CDR3 nucleotide sequence: TGTGCCACCAGCAGAGATGCGGGGGGGCCAGATACGCAGTATTTT. This translates into CATSRDAGGPDTQYF.

This chain connects TRBV18 to TRBJ2-7; D perhaps matches TRBD2 (6 bases). Germline V gene data show CDR1 as KGHSH and CDR2 as LQKENI. Trimming took off 4 bases at V and 0 bases at J, with 16 bases between the two ends. This CDR3 spans 16 amino acids. The CDR3, as DNA: TGTGCCAGCTCACTAACCGGGACTTCGAGCTCCTACGAGCAGTACTTC. Protein product: CASSLTGTSSSYEQYF.

This sequence joins TRBV27 and TRBJ1-2; D perhaps matches TRBD1 (5 bases). The germline V and J ends were trimmed by 6 bases and 4 bases, with 24 bases remaining between them. The CDR3 contains 17 residues. Germline lookup yields CDR1 MNHEY and CDR2 SMNVEV (reference sequence). The CDR3 DNA follows: TGTGCCAGCAGCCTAACCCCGGGGGGGGTCCCTTCCTATGGCTACACCTTC. Its translation is CASSLTPGGVPSYGYTF.

The V call is TRBV6-1, the J call TRBJ2-7; D is unresolved. Germline V gene lookup returns CDR1 MNHNS and CDR2 SASEGT. The CDR3 runs 15 residues. The V end lost 1 base, the J end lost 0 bases, and 10 bases lay between the germline ends. The CDR3 region is CASSEDGGASYEQYV. The CDR3 DNA follows: TGTGCCAGCAGTGAAGATGGTGGCGCCTCCTACGAGCAGTACGTC.

This sequence joins TRBV5-1 and TRBJ2-3; a possible D gene is TRBD2 (6 bases). V dropped 5 bases and J dropped 4 bases, with 14 bases sitting between them. Per the germline V gene, CDR1 is SGHRS and CDR2 is YFSETQ. CDR3 length: 14 residues. The CDR3 nucleotides read TGCGCCAGCAGTTCTGCGGGGTTTGCAGATACGCAGTATTTT. The encoded protein is CASSSAGFADTQYF.

The chain links TRBV29-1 to TRBJ2-2; D unresolved. The germline CDR1 and CDR2 sequences are SQVTM and ANQGSEA. V gave up 3 bases and J gave up 2 bases, with 13 bases separating them. The CDR3 consists of 15 residues. CDR3 amino acids: CSVELGPTNTGELFF. DNA for the CDR3: TGCAGCGTTGAGCTGGGTCCAACAAACACCGGGGAGCTGTTTTTT.

V gene TRBV9 combines with J gene TRBJ1-2, with no clear D. The CDR3 has 16 residues. Germline V lookup: CDR1 SGDLS, CDR2 YYNGEE. The V end lost 4 bases, the J end lost 1 base, and 17 bases lay between the germline ends. CDR3 protein: CASSPSPKQINYGYTF. CDR3 sequence (DNA): TGTGCCAGCAGCCCGTCCCCAAAACAGATTAACTATGGCTACACCTTC.

V and J are TRBV7-3 and TRBJ2-5; 10 nucleotides align to TRBD1. This CDR3 is built from 19 residues. Germline assignment: CDR1 SGHTA and CDR2 FQGTGA. V gave up 2 bases and J gave up 3 bases; unmatched junction bases: 15. The CDR3: CASSLWFGTGATDEETQYF. The CDR3 DNA sequence: TGTGCCAGCAGCTTATGGTTTGGGACAGGGGCTACAGATGAAGAGACCCAGTACTTC.